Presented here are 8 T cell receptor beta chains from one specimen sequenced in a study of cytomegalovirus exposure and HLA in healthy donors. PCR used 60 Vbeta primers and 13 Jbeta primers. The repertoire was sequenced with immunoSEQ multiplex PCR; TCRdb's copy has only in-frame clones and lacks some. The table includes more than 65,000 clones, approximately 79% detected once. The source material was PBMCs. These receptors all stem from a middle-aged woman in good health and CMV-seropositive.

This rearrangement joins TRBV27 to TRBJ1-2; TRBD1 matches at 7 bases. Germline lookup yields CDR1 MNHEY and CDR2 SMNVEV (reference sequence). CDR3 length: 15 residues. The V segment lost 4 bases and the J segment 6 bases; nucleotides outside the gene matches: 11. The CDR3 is CASSSGGAGGNGYTF. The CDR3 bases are TGTGCCAGCAGTTCAGGGGGAGCAGGAGGAAATGGCTACACCTTC.

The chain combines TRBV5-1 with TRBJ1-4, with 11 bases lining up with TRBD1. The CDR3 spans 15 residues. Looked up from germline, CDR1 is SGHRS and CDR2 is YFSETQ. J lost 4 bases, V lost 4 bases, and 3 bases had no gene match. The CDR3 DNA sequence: TGCGCCAGCAGCACCGGGACAGGGGGTAATGAAAAACTGTTTTTT. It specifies CASSTGTGGNEKLFF.

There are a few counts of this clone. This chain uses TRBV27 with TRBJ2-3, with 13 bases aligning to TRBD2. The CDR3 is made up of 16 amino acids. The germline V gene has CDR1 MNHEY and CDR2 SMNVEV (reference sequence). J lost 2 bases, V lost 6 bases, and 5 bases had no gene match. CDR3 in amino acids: CASSPTSGGITDTQYF. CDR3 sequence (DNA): TGTGCCAGCAGCCCGACTAGCGGGGGGATCACAGATACGCAGTATTTT.

This CDR3 reads CAISETSGAKNIQYF. As DNA, the CDR3 is TGTGCCATCAGTGAGACTAGCGGAGCCAAAAACATTCAGTACTTC. The chain has TRBV10-3 and TRBJ2-4; 8 nucleotides align to TRBD2. J gave up 0 bases and V 2 bases, and 0 bases lay outside the gene matches. CDR1 is ENHRY and CDR2 is SYGVKD in the germline V gene. The CDR3 is made up of 15 amino acids.

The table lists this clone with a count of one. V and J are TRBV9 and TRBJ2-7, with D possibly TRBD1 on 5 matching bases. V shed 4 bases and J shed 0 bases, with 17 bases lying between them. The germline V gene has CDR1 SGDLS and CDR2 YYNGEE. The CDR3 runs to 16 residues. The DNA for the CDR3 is TGTGCCAGCAGCCCCGTGGCAGGGTTCGGCTCCTACGAGCAGTACTTC. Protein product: CASSPVAGFGSYEQYF.

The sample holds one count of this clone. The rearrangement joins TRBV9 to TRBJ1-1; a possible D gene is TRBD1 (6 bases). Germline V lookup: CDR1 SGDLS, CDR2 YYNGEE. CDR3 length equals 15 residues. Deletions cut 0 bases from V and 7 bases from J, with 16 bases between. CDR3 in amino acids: CASSVVSRGAGEAFF. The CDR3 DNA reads TGTGCCAGCAGCGTAGTTAGCAGGGGCGCCGGTGAAGCTTTCTTT.

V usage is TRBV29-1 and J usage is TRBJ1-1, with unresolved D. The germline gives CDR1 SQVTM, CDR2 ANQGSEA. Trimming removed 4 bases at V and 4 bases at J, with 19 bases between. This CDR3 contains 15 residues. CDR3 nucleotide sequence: TGCAGCGTTGTCATTGGTAGTAGTCAACCCACTGAAGCTTTCTTT. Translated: CSVVIGSSQPTEAFF.

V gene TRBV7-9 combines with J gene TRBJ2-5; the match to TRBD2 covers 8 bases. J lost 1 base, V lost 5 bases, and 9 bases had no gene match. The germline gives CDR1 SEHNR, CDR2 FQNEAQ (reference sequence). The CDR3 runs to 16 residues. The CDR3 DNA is TGTGCCAGCAGCCGAGTTAGCGGGGAACTCCAAGAGACCCAGTACTTC. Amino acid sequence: CASSRVSGELQETQYF.